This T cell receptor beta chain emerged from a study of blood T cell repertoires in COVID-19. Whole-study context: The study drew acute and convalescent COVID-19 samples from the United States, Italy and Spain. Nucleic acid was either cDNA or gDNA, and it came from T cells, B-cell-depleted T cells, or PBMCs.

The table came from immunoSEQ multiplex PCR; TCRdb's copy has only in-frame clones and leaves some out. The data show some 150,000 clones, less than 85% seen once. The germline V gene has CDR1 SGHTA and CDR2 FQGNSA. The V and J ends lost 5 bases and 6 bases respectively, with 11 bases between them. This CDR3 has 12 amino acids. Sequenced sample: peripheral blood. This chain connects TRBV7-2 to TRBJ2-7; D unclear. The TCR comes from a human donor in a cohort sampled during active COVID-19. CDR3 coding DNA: TGTGCCAGCAGCCCCCCCGTCGGCGAGCAGTACTTC. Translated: CASSPPVGEQYF.